The 6 T cell receptor beta chains below were found in one sample sequenced in a study of vaccination and CD4 T cells after COVID-19. No antigen is known for these receptors. Described treatment: approximately nine-day PBMC culture with coronavirus spike peptide pools or control peptides (ViraFEST assay). The Oncomine TCR Beta short-read assay was applied to DNA of cultured CD4+ T cells. TCRdb passed the PCR reads through MiXCR, listing each CDR3 protein once. This table has some 17,000 distinct CDR3 sequences, approximately 50% appearing once. Source: CD4+ T cells from blood, cultured in vitro, taken before SARS-CoV-2 vaccination. Source of these receptors: a human donor who had recovered from COVID-19.

The CDR3 nucleotides are TGTGCCAGCTCACCGATTAAGGGGTTTGGGAACTATGGCTACACCTTC. It encodes CASSPIKGFGNYGYTF. V is TRBV18 and J is TRBJ1-2; a weak D match, TRBD1 (5 bases). This CDR3 contains 16 residues. Trimming pared 3 bases from V and 2 bases from J, leaving 16 bases between. Germline CDR1 reads KGHSH; CDR2 reads LQKENI.

J is TRBJ2-5 and V is TRBV28; the D call may be TRBD1 or TRBD2 (5 bases each). This CDR3 region has 17 residues. The V gene's germline CDR1 is MDHEN and CDR2 SYDVKM. The ends were cut back, 5 bases at V and 7 bases at J, with 26 bases in the middle. CDR3 in amino acids: CASSLIPMGRRVGTQYF. CDR3 DNA sequence: TGTGCCAGCAGTCTAATCCCCATGGGACGACGGGTGGGGACCCAGTACTTC.

On this clonotype itself: An end of the junction does not agree with germline; a read error may underlie this. V usage is TRBV7-9 and J usage is TRBJ1-1; D gene unclear. CDR1 is SEHNR, CDR2 FQNEAQ, per germline (reference sequence). The CDR3 has 14 amino acids. CDR3 in DNA: TGCGCCAGCAGCCAAGAAAGTTCGTTAACTGAAGCTTTCTTT. Its translation: CASSQESSLTEAFF.

This clonotype was counted between two and nine times. The CDR3 loop is CASENGGGQETQYF. The CDR3 nucleotides are TGTGCCAGTGAGAACGGGGGGGGGCAAGAGACCCAGTACTTC. The chain is built from TRBV19 and TRBJ2-5; 8 bases align to TRBD2. In germline, CDR1 is LNHDA, CDR2 SQIVND (reference sequence). V shed 8 bases, J shed 2 bases, and the junction held 7 bases outside the gene matches. The CDR3 has 14 amino acids.

This clonotype has just a few counts. This chain uses TRBV12-3 or TRBV12-4 with TRBJ2-1; D gene uncertain. This CDR3 has 13 residues. Between the trimmed V and J ends, which lost 6 bases and 7 bases, there was a span of 13 bases. The CDR3 DNA reads TGTGCCAGCAGGACTCCTAACATTAATGAGCAGTTCTTC. This sequence encodes CASRTPNINEQFF.

The chain employs TRBV24-1 and TRBJ2-1; TRBD1 agrees at 8 bases. V was pared by 5 bases and J by 7 bases, with 9 bases of the junction left unmatched. The germline V gene encodes CDR1 KGHDR and CDR2 SFDVKD. CDR3 length equals 15 residues. The chain's CDR3 is CATSGNRGVLNEQFF. For the CDR3, the DNA is TGTGCCACCAGTGGGAACAGGGGGGTATTGAATGAGCAGTTCTTC.